This T cell receptor beta chain was captured in a study of blood T cell repertoires in COVID-19. The CDR3 has 14 amino acids. Germline assignment: CDR1 LNHDA and CDR2 SQIVND (reference sequence). Trimming took off 1 base at V and 4 bases at J, with 10 bases between the two ends. Sequenced by immunoSEQ multiplex PCR; TCRdb stores in-frame clones only, minus some. The sample includes 250,000 to 350,000 clones, about 85% of them seen just once. In assigning cohorts, the study relied on participant-reported clinical history. The chain couples TRBV19 to TRBJ1-2; D may be TRBD1 (5 bases). Sequenced: PBMCs or T cells enriched from blood (not recorded which). The sequence came from a woman in her 30s who had recovered from COVID-19. The DNA of the CDR3 is TGTGCCAGTAGTATAGCGAGGCAGGGCTATGGCTACACCTTC. It specifies CASSIARQGYGYTF.